These 7 T cell receptor beta chains were all obtained from the same sample, sequenced in a study of T cell repertoires in cytomegalovirus infection (dated by TCRdb to between 2018 and 2021). TCRdb records Illumina HiSeq 1500 as the sequencer. Through fastp at Q25 and MiXCR, TCRdb rebuilt clones from the public reads, retaining in-frame beta chains. Rows are unified per CDR3 protein, each entry keeping the most common DNA and genes. This sample lists 630,000 or so distinct CDR3 sequences; 24% were detected once. The top ten clonotypes cover roughly 8% of the sample. Sample: CD8+ T cells from PBMCs. These TCRs come from a human donor in good health (CMV status not recorded). Some clones in this sample may be carry-over from other donors' samples.

The V call is TRBV29-1, the J call TRBJ1-2, with a possible D match to TRBD1 (5 bases). The CDR3 has 12 residues. The germline V gene has CDR1 SQVTM and CDR2 ANQGSEA. Here the CDR3 reads CGTEGGVYGYTF. For the CDR3, the DNA is TGCGGCACAGAGGGAGGGGTCTATGGCTACACCTTC.

Regarding this clonotype: A much larger clone lies a single base off, so this may be a read error. This chain uses TRBV27 with TRBJ2-2; 7 bases align to TRBD2. CDR1 and CDR2 (germline): MNHEY, SMNVEV (reference sequence). The CDR3 extends over 14 amino acids. V was pared by 8 bases and J by 6 bases, with 9 bases of the junction left unmatched. CDR3 sequence (DNA): TGTGCCAGCCTGGGGGAGGGCAATCCCGGGGAGCTGTTTTTT. As protein: CASLGEGNPGELFF.

Here the CDR3 reads CASRSTVNTGELFF. CDR3 in DNA: TGTGCCAGCAGATCGACAGTTAACACCGGGGAGCTGTTTTTT. The chain joins TRBV7-6 to TRBJ2-2; D is perhaps TRBD1 (5 bases). V shed 6 bases and J shed 2 bases, with 10 bases lying between them. The germline V gene has CDR1 SGHVS and CDR2 FNYEAQ. CDR3 length: 14 amino acids.

Of note for this clonotype: This may be a read error: a much more frequent sequence differs by one nucleotide. The conserved phenylalanine or tryptophan is not found at the CDR3 terminus, so this likely reflects a read error. The chain combines TRBV6-2 or TRBV6-3 with TRBJ2-3; the D gene is possibly TRBD1 (5 bases). The CDR3 extends over 14 amino acids. CDR1 and CDR2 from the germline V gene are MNHEY and SVGEGT. V gave up 2 bases and J gave up 4 bases, with 10 bases separating them. The CDR3 spells CASSYVREADTQYL. In DNA, the CDR3 is TGTGCCAGCAGTTACGTCAGGGAAGCAGATACGCAGTATTTA.

On this clonotype itself: Given a much more abundant clone one base away, this may be a read error. A read error is likely, as this CDR3 ends without the conserved phenylalanine or tryptophan. The gene calls are TRBV6-6 and TRBJ2-7; TRBD1 is a possible D gene (6 bases). Germline V gene data show CDR1 as MNHNY and CDR2 as SVGAGI (reference sequence). The length of the CDR3 is 16 residues. Trimming took 5 bases from V and 0 from J, leaving 17 bases between them. The CDR3 is CASSALSDRTSYEQYI. CDR3 nucleotides: TGTGCCAGCAGTGCCCTTTCCGACAGGACCTCCTACGAGCAGTACATC.

This clonotype was observed a handful of times. This chain uses TRBV6-4 with TRBJ1-1, with 8 bases aligning to TRBD1. With 8 bases clipped from V and 6 bases from J, the junction kept 8 bases outside the gene matches. The V gene's germline CDR1 is MRHNA and CDR2 SNTAGT. This CDR3 is 13 amino acids long. CDR3 loop: CASRYGQGSEAFF. The CDR3 bases are TGTGCCAGCCGCTACGGACAGGGCTCTGAAGCTTTCTTT.

The chain links TRBV29-1 to TRBJ2-1; 8 bases are shared with TRBD2. J was trimmed by 7 bases and V by 8 bases; bases with no gene match: 7. The CDR3 contains 12 residues. Germline-derived CDR1 and CDR2 are SQVTM and ANQGSEA. Here the CDR3 reads CSIWRGANEQFF. The CDR3 DNA reads TGCAGCATTTGGCGGGGGGCGAATGAGCAGTTCTTC.